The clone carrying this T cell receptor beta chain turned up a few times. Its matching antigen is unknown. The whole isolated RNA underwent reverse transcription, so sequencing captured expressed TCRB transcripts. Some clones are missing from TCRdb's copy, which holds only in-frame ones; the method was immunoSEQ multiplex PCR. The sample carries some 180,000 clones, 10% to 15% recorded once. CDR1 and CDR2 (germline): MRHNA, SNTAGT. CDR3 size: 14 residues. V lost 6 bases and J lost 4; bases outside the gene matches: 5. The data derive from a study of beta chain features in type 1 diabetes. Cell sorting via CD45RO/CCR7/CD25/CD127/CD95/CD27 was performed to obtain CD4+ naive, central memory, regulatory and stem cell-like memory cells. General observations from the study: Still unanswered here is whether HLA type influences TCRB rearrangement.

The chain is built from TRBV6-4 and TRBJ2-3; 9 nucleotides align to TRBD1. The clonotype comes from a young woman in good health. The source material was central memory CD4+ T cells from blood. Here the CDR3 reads CASRPGQGSDTQYF. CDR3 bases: TGTGCCAGCAGGCCGGGACAGGGATCAGATACGCAGTATTTT.